What follows are 3 T cell receptor beta chains derived from one specimen sequenced in a study of cytomegalovirus exposure and HLA in healthy donors. 13 Jbeta primers and 60 Vbeta primers were used for the PCR. The repertoire was sequenced with immunoSEQ multiplex PCR; TCRdb's copy has only in-frame clones and lacks some. The top ten clones hold over 1.5% of a sample with roughly 120,000 clones, under 85% of them seen once. The sequenced material came from PBMCs. The receptors shown here come from a woman aged 18 to 35 in good health and CMV-seronegative.

This sequence joins TRBV9 and TRBJ2-5; 7 nucleotides line up with TRBD2. The germline gives CDR1 SGDLS, CDR2 YYNGEE. CDR3 length equals 14 residues. J lost 1 base, V lost 0 bases, and 0 bases had no gene match. Written as DNA, the CDR3 is TGTGCCAGCAGCGTAGGACTAGCCCAAGAGACCCAGTACTTC. The encoded protein is CASSVGLAQETQYF. The variable domain in full, with the rest retrieved from reference TRBV9 and TRBJ2-5, is DSGVTQTPKHLITATGQRVTLRCSPRSGDLSVYWYQQSLDQGLQFLIQYYNGEERAKGNILERFSAQQFPDLHSELNLSSLELGDSALYFCASSVGLAQETQYFGPGTRLLVL.

This chain links TRBV5-1 with TRBJ2-7; TRBD1 matches 8 bases. In germline, CDR1 is SGHRS, CDR2 YFSETQ. V trimming: 0 bases; J trimming: 3 bases; junction bases outside the gene matches: 5. CDR3 length: 15 amino acids. CDR3 protein: CASSLEQGGYYEQYF. The DNA for the CDR3 is TGCGCCAGCAGCTTGGAACAGGGGGGCTACTACGAGCAGTACTTC.

The chain employs TRBV29-1 and TRBJ1-3; TRBD1 matches 10 bases. The CDR3 is 13 amino acids. Trimming at V came to 6 bases and at J to 3 bases, leaving 2 bases not matched to a gene. Germline V gene sequence: CDR1 SQVTM, CDR2 ANQGSEA. The CDR3: CSVRTGGGNTIYF. For the CDR3, the DNA is TGCAGCGTCAGGACAGGGGGTGGAAACACCATATATTTT.